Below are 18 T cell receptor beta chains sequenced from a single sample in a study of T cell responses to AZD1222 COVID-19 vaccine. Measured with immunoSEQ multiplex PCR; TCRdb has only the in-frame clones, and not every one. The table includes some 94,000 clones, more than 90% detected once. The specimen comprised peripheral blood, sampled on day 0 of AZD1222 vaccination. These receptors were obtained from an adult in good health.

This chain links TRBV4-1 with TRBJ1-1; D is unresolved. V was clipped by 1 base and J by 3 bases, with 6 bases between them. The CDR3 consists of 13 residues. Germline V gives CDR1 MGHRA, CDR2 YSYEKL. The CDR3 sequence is CASSQAEHTEAFF. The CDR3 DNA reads TGCGCCAGCAGCCAAGCGGAACACACTGAAGCTTTCTTT.

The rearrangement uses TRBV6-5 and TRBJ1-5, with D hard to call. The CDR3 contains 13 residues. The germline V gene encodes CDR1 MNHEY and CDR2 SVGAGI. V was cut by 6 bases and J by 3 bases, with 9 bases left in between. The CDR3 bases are TGTGCCAGCAGCTTTGATACCAATCAGCCCCAGCATTTT. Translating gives CASSFDTNQPQHF.

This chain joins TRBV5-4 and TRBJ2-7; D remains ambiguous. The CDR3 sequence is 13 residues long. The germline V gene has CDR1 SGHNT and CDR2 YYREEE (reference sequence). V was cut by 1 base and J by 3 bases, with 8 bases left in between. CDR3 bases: TGTGCCAGCAGCTTGTACCCTTACTACGAGCAGTACTTC. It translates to CASSLYPYYEQYF. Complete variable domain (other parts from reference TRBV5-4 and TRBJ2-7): ETGVTQSPTHLIKTRGQQVTLRCSSQSGHNTVSWYQQALGQGPQFIFQYYREEENGRGNFPPRFSGLQFPNYSSELNVNALELDDSALYLCASSLYPYYEQYFGPGTRLTVT.

The CDR3 DNA follows: TGTGCCAGCAGCCAAGGCTGGGGCCAAGAGACCCAGTACTTC. It translates to CASSQGWGQETQYF. V and J are TRBV6-5 and TRBJ2-5, with no clear D. CDR1 and CDR2 (germline): MNHEY, SVGAGI. Between the trimmed V and J ends, which lost 6 bases and 1 base, there was a span of 12 bases. The CDR3 extends over 14 amino acids.

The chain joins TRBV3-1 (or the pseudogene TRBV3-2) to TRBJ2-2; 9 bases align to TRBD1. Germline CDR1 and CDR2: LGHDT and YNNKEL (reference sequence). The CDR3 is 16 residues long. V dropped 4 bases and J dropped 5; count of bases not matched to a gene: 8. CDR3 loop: CASSPTGTGFTGELFF. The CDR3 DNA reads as TGTGCCAGCAGCCCAACCGGGACAGGGTTTACCGGGGAGCTGTTTTTT.

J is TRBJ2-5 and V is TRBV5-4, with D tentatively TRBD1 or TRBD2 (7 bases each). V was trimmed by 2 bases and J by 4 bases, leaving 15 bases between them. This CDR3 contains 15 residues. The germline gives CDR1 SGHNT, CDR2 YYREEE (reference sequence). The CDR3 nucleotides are TGTGCCAGCAGCTTACAGCCCAGGGGGGGAGAGACCCAGTACTTC. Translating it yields CASSLQPRGGETQYF.

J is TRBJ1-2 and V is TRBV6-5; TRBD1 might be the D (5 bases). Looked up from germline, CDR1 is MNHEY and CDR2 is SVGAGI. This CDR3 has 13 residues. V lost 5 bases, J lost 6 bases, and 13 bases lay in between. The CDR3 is CASSRRPTDGYTF. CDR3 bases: TGTGCCAGCAGTAGAAGGCCGACAGATGGCTACACCTTC.

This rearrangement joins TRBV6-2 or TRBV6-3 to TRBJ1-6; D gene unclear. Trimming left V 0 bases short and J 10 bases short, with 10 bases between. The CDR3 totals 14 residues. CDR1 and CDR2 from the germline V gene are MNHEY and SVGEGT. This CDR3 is CASSYSSENSPLHF. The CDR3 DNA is TGTGCCAGCAGTTACTCTAGCGAGAACTCACCCCTCCACTTT.

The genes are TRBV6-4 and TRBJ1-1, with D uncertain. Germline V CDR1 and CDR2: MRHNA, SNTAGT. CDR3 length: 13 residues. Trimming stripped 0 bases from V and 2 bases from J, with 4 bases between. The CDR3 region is CASSDSDNTEAFF. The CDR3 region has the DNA TGTGCCAGCAGTGACTCGGACAACACTGAAGCTTTCTTT.

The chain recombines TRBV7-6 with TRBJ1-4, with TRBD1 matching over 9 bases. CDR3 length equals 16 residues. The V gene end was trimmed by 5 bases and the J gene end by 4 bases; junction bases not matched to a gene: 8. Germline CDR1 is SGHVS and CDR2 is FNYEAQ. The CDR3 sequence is CASSLDRGDINEKLFF. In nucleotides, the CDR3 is TGTGCCAGCAGCCTGGACAGGGGTGATATTAATGAAAAACTGTTTTTT.

The CDR3 sequence: CASSMVQNYNSPLHF. As DNA, the CDR3 is TGTGCCAGTAGTATGGTACAAAACTATAATTCACCCCTCCACTTT. V gene TRBV19 combines with J gene TRBJ1-6; unclear D gene. CDR1 and CDR2 from the germline V gene are LNHDA and SQIVND (reference sequence). The CDR3 consists of 15 residues. V was cut by 3 bases and J by 3 bases, with 9 bases left in between.

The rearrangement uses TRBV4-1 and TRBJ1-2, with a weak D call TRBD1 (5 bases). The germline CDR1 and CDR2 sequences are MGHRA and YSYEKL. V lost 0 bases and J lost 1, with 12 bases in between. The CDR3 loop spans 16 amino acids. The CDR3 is CASSQEGPQGNYGYTF. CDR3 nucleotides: TGCGCCAGCAGCCAAGAGGGCCCTCAGGGTAACTATGGCTACACCTTC.

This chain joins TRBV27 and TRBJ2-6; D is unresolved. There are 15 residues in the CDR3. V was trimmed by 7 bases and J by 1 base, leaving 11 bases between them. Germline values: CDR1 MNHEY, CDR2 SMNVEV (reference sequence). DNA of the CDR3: TGTGCCAGCACCTTCGTGGGATCTGGGGCCAACGTCCTGACTTTC. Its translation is CASTFVGSGANVLTF. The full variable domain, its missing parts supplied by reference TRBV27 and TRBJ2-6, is EAQVTQNPRYLITVTGKKLTVTCSQNMNHEYMSWYRQDPGLGLRQIYYSMNVEVTDKGDVPEGYKVSRKEKRNFPLILESPSPNQTSLYFCASTFVGSGANVLTFGAGSRLTVL.

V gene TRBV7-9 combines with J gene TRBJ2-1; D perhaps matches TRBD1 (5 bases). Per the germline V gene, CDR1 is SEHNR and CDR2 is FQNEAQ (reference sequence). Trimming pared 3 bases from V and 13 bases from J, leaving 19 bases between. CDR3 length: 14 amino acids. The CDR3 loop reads CASSFRDSLQFQFF. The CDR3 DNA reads TGTGCCAGCAGCTTCCGAGACAGTCTCCAGTTTCAGTTCTTC.

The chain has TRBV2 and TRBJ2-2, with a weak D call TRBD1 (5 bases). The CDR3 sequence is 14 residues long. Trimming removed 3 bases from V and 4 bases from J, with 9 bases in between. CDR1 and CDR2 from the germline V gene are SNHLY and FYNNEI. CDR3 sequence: CASSEQGSTGELFF. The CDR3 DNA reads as TGTGCCAGCAGTGAGCAGGGCTCCACCGGGGAGCTGTTTTTT.

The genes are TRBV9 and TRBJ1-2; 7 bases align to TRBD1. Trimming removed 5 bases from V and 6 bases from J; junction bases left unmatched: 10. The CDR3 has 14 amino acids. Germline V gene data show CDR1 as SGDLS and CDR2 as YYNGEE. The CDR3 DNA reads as TGTGCCAGCAGTGAGTCAGGGGGAAAGAATGGCTACACCTTC. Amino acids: CASSESGGKNGYTF.

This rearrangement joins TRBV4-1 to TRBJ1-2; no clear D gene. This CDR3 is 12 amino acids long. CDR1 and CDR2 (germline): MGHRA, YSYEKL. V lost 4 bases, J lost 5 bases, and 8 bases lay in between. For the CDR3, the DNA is TGCGCCAGCAGCCGAGACGGGTATGGCTACACCTTC. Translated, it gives CASSRDGYGYTF.

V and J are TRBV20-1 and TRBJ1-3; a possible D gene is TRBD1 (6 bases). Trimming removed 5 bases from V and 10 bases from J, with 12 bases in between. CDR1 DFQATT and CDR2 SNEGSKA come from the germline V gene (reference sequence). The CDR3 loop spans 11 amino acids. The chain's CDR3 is CSASQGQTIYF. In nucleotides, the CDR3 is TGCAGTGCTTCCCAGGGACAAACCATATATTTT.